These 11 T cell receptor beta chains were sequenced from one sample in a study of blood T cells in healthy people across ages. With a J-beta primer mix and a sample-barcoded 5' primer, a second PCR ran about 6 to 11 cycles. MiXCR was run by TCRdb on the 5' RACE reads, yielding one entry per CDR3 protein. Counted here are roughly 860,000 distinct CDR3 sequences, 62% occurring once; the ten biggest clones make up around a quarter. The sequenced sample consisted of blood. The receptors come from a man aged 25 to 45 in good health.

This clonotype was seen more than once but under ten times. The chain carries TRBV9 and TRBJ2-4; the D gene could be TRBD1 or TRBD2 (5 bases each). The end of the DNA is better explained by TRBJ2-7, so the J call may be wrong. Germline assignment: CDR1 SGDLS and CDR2 YYNGEE. The CDR3 extends over 15 amino acids. In nucleotides, the CDR3 is TGTGCCAGCAGCAGAGAGGGGAATGTTTTCAACGAGCAGTACTTC. Translated, it gives CASSREGNVFNEQYF.

The V gene is TRBV28, the J gene TRBJ2-7, with D hard to call. V lost 3 bases and J 2 bases, leaving 11 bases between the germline ends. The length of the CDR3 is 14 residues. The germline V gene encodes CDR1 MDHEN and CDR2 SYDVKM. Here the CDR3 DNA reads TGTGCCAGCAGTTTCCGGACCCTAGCCTACGAGCAGTACTTC. It codes for CASSFRTLAYEQYF.

This clonotype was seen once. This rearrangement joins TRBV12-3 or TRBV12-4 to TRBJ1-4; unclear D gene. Trimming removed 8 bases from V and 6 bases from J, with 16 bases in between. The CDR3 has 14 amino acids. The CDR3 is CASAPFPEHEKLFF. The DNA of the CDR3 is TGTGCCAGCGCCCCGTTCCCCGAGCATGAAAAACTGTTTTTT.

This clonotype has just a few counts. This chain uses TRBV15 with TRBJ2-1; TRBD2 agrees at 12 bases. This CDR3 has 15 residues. The ends lost 3 bases at V and 3 bases at J; junction bases unmatched: 0. Germline values: CDR1 LNHNV, CDR2 YYDKDF (reference sequence). The CDR3 nucleotides are TGTGCCACCAGCAGGACTAGCGGGGGCTACAATGAGCAGTTCTTC. Translating gives CATSRTSGGYNEQFF.

This chain links TRBV6-6 with TRBJ1-5; the D gene is possibly TRBD1 (5 bases). Trimming cost V 8 bases and J 3 bases, with 11 bases left between them. This CDR3 is 13 amino acids long. Germline lookup yields CDR1 MNHNY and CDR2 SVGAGI (reference sequence). The CDR3 region has the DNA TGTGCCAGCCAAAGGGGCGACAATCAGCCCCAGCATTTT. Residues: CASQRGDNQPQHF.

The rearrangement uses TRBV20-1 and TRBJ2-7; possibly TRBD1 or TRBD2 for D (5 bases each). The DNA end lines up better with TRBJ2-5; the J call may be wrong. The germline CDR1 and CDR2 sequences are DFQATT and SNEGSKA (reference sequence). The CDR3 sequence is 15 residues long. As DNA, the CDR3 is TGCAGTGCTAGGGGGTTTGGGGACGTTCACGAGACCCAGTACTTC. As protein: CSARGFGDVHETQYF.

This clonotype was counted between two and nine times. V usage is TRBV9 and J usage is TRBJ1-2; TRBD1 is a possible D gene (6 bases). CDR3 length equals 14 residues. Trimming stripped 4 bases from V and 7 bases from J, with 17 bases between. Germline V gives CDR1 SGDLS, CDR2 YYNGEE. CDR3 nucleotides: TGTGCCAGCAGCTCATCGACAGGCCGCCGTGGCTACACCTTC. Its protein product is CASSSSTGRRGYTF.

This rearrangement joins TRBV2 to TRBJ2-5; D might be TRBD2 (6 bases). CDR1 and CDR2 from the germline V gene are SNHLY and FYNNEI. The CDR3 consists of 12 residues. Trimming left V 7 bases short and J 4 bases short, with 10 bases between. CDR3 protein: CASIGGAETQYF. As DNA, the CDR3 is TGTGCCAGCATTGGAGGGGCAGAGACCCAGTACTTC.

This clonotype showed up many times. The chain has TRBV25-1 and TRBJ2-5; D not resolved. The length of the CDR3 is 14 residues. The V gene lost 0 bases and the J gene lost 6 bases, with 11 bases spanning the gap. Germline values: CDR1 MGHDK, CDR2 SYGVNS. The CDR3 reads CASSEYDIDKTQYF. The CDR3 coding sequence is TGTGCCAGCAGTGAATATGACATAGATAAGACCCAGTACTTC.

A few counts support this clonotype. The chain recombines TRBV5-5 with TRBJ2-3; D perhaps matches TRBD1 (6 bases). Germline V gene data show CDR1 as SGHKS and CDR2 as YYEKEE (reference sequence). This CDR3 comprises 16 residues. Trimming took 4 bases from V and 8 from J, leaving 23 bases between them. This CDR3 reads CASSPRTRGRGSTQYF. CDR3 nucleotide sequence: TGTGCCAGCAGCCCCCGGACCAGGGGCCGTGGCAGTACGCAGTATTTT.

The gene calls are TRBV18 and TRBJ2-7, with 11 bases matching TRBD1. Germline V lookup: CDR1 KGHSH, CDR2 LQKENI. CDR3 length: 14 amino acids. V lost 9 bases to trimming and J lost 5 bases; unmatched junction nucleotides: 9. CDR3 amino acids: CASWTGGDFNEQYF. The CDR3 DNA reads as TGTGCCAGTTGGACAGGGGGCGATTTCAACGAGCAGTACTTC. The complete variable domain, with remaining parts taken from reference TRBV18 and TRBJ2-7, reads NAGVMQNPRHLVRRRGQEARLRCSPMKGHSHVYWYRQLPEEGLKFMVYLQKENIIDESGMPKERFSAEFPKEGPSILRIQQVVRGDSAAYFCASWTGGDFNEQYFGPGTRLTVT.